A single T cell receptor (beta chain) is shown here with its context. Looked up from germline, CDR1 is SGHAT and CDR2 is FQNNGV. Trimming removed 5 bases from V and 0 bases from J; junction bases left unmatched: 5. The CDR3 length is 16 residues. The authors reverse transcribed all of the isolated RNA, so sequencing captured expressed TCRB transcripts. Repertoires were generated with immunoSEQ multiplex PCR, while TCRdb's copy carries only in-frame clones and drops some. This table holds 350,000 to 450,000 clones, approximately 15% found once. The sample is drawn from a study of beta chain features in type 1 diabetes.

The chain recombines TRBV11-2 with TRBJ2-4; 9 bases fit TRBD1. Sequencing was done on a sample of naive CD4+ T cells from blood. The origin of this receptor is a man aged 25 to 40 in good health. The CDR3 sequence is CASSRTGAGAKNIQYF. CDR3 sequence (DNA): TGTGCCAGCAGCCGGACAGGGGCGGGAGCCAAAAACATTCAGTACTTC.